This T cell receptor beta chain derives from a study of OX40 agonist ivuxolimab in advanced cancers. Study background: Participants could have had prior anti-PD-1, anti-PD-L1 or anti-CTLA-4 therapy, and around 40% had some.

TCRdb's copy holds only in-frame clones and misses some; the assay was immunoSEQ multiplex PCR. The table lists over 65,000 clones, roughly 85% of them singletons. V dropped 6 bases and J dropped 7; count of bases not matched to a gene: 10. Germline values: CDR1 SGHTA, CDR2 FQGNSA. This CDR3 comprises 14 residues. With respect to this clone: Its antigen remains unidentified.

Autoimmune disease history or systemic immunosuppression led to patients being barred. Drawing of blood for sampling happened at baseline, at cycle 4 day 1, and at cycle 7 day 1. The study's findings and limits: At 0.1 to 3.0 mg/kg, CD4+ and CD8+ blood T cells expanded clonally by week 6.

The chain links TRBV7-2 to TRBJ2-5; 8 bases align to TRBD2. The starting material was CD4+ or CD8+ T cells sorted from blood, obtained in a trial of the OX40 agonist ivuxolimab. This receptor was identified in an adult with an advanced solid tumor such as melanoma, head and neck, liver or kidney cancer. The CDR3 sequence: CASRSGGESLTQYF. In nucleotides, the CDR3 is TGTGCCAGCAGGAGCGGGGGTGAGAGTTTGACCCAGTACTTC.